Presented here are 9 T cell receptor beta chains from one specimen sequenced in a study of OX40 agonist ivuxolimab in advanced cancers. Here immunoSEQ multiplex PCR was the method, and the copy in TCRdb shows in-frame clones only, minus some. Of roughly 120,000 clones in the sample, roughly nine tenths were seen once. The material was CD4+ or CD8+ T cells sorted from blood, obtained in a trial of the OX40 agonist ivuxolimab. Receptors were obtained from an adult with an advanced solid tumor such as melanoma, head and neck, liver or kidney cancer.

This chain uses TRBV4-2 with TRBJ1-1, with D perhaps TRBD1 (5 bases). Germline CDR1 and CDR2: LGHNA and YNFKEQ. The CDR3 totals 12 residues. Trimming left V 3 bases short and J 10 bases short, with 12 bases between. The DNA of the CDR3 is TGTGCCAGCAGCCAGGGGCATAACAGAGCTTTCTTT. Its translation is CASSQGHNRAFF.

The chain recombines TRBV7-9 with TRBJ2-3; possible D gene TRBD2, 5 bases. V gave up 2 bases and J gave up 0 bases, with 9 bases separating them. The CDR3 has 15 amino acids. Germline CDR1 reads SEHNR; CDR2 reads FQNEAQ (reference sequence). The CDR3: CASSLISASTDTQYF. The CDR3 DNA follows: TGTGCCAGCAGCTTAATTAGCGCTAGCACAGATACGCAGTATTTT.

CDR3 loop: CASSLRTDLNEKLFF. For the CDR3, the DNA is TGTGCCAGTAGTCTCCGGACAGATCTTAATGAAAAACTGTTTTTT. The chain is built from TRBV19 and TRBJ1-4; a possible D gene is TRBD1 (6 bases). CDR1 is LNHDA, CDR2 SQIVND, per germline (reference sequence). V lost 5 bases to trimming and J lost 4 bases, with 14 bases between them. The CDR3 is made up of 15 amino acids. The variable domain in full, with the rest retrieved from reference TRBV19 and TRBJ1-4, is DGGITQSPKYLFRKEGQNVTLSCEQNLNHDAMYWYRQDPGQGLRLIYYSQIVNDFQKGDIAEGYSVSREKKESFPLTVTSAQKNPTAFYLCASSLRTDLNEKLFFGSGTQLSVL.

This chain uses TRBV5-6 with TRBJ1-6; 9 positions match TRBD1. This CDR3 region has 16 residues. Germline CDR1 is SGHDT and CDR2 is YYEEEE. The V and J ends lost 3 bases and 7 bases, in that order; junction bases with no gene match: 8. DNA of the CDR3: TGTGCCAGCAGCTCCGGGACAGGGTTACGAAATTCACCCCTCCACTTT. As protein: CASSSGTGLRNSPLHF.

The V and J genes are TRBV27 and TRBJ2-3; D is unclear. Per the germline V gene, CDR1 is MNHEY and CDR2 is SMNVEV (reference sequence). This CDR3 comprises 14 residues. V shed 3 bases and J shed 3 bases, with 10 bases lying between them. CDR3 amino acids: CASSFWEGTDTQYF. Here the CDR3 DNA reads TGTGCCAGCAGTTTCTGGGAAGGGACAGATACGCAGTATTTT.

This chain connects TRBV5-1 to TRBJ2-5, with a possible D match to TRBD1 (6 bases). This CDR3 comprises 16 residues. Trimming pared 0 bases from V and 5 bases from J, leaving 17 bases between. In germline, CDR1 is SGHRS, CDR2 YFSETQ. CDR3 in DNA: TGCGCCAGCAGCTTGGGGGCTCAGGGGCTCAGGGAGACCCAGTACTTC. Translating gives CASSLGAQGLRETQYF.

The chain is built from TRBV7-6 and TRBJ1-4; the D gene is possibly TRBD1 (5 bases). Between the trimmed V and J ends, which lost 5 bases and 3 bases, there was a span of 13 bases. Germline assignment: CDR1 SGHVS and CDR2 FNYEAQ. This CDR3 is built from 15 residues. DNA of the CDR3: TGTGCCAGCAGCAAAACCCAGGGACCTAATGAAAAACTGTTTTTT. Protein sequence: CASSKTQGPNEKLFF.

This clone has only one observation. The chain carries TRBV28 and TRBJ2-1; D is perhaps TRBD1 or TRBD2 (6 bases each). The CDR3 has 15 residues. V was pared by 6 bases and J by 7 bases, with 19 bases between. The germline V gene has CDR1 MDHEN and CDR2 SYDVKM. The CDR3 loop is CASSPLKGGGNEQFF. CDR3 DNA: TGTGCCAGCAGCCCCCTCAAAGGGGGAGGAAATGAGCAGTTCTTC.

The V and J genes are TRBV4-2 and TRBJ1-1, with 7 bases fitting TRBD1. Germline CDR1 and CDR2: LGHNA and YNFKEQ. V shed 0 bases and J 4 bases; nucleotides not matched to a gene: 11. The CDR3 runs to 17 residues. The CDR3 coding sequence is TGTGCCAGCAGCCAAGAGCGGGACAGAATTTTCGGCACTGAAGCTTTCTTT. This sequence encodes CASSQERDRIFGTEAFF.